This T cell receptor (beta chain) was sequenced in a study of shared T cell receptors in the human thymus. The CDR3 has 12 amino acids. The V end was cut by 3 bases, the J end by 8 bases, with 8 bases between. Germline V gives CDR1 MDHEN, CDR2 SYDVKM. Assay: immunoSEQ multiplex PCR; the TCRdb copy retains only in-frame clones and omits some. The sample has hundreds of thousands of clones, 75% to 85% seen once. The sample was also linked to a second study, of human thymus T cells. As that report states: Corrective surgery for congenital heart defects was being performed on the healthy Finnish infants who were the donors. The thymus was resected at corrective cardiac surgery. Both thymic and peripheral blood repertoires showed apparently biased V and J usage. Related work found strong thymic repertoire overlap between unrelated individuals.

The gene calls are TRBV28 and TRBJ2-1; D remains unclear. The receptor's source is a boy younger than two with a congenital heart defect. The specimen sequenced was thymocytes. The DNA for the CDR3 is TGTGCCAGCAGTTTGTCCCAGTATGAGCAGTTCTTC. Amino acid sequence: CASSLSQYEQFF.